The source of this TCR beta chain is a study of early T cells in non-severe SARS-CoV-2 infection (dated by TCRdb to about 2021). For context, the study as a whole: TCR sequencing used bulk RNA from unsorted whole blood, so alpha and beta chains could not be paired. The paper's findings and limits, for the study overall: VDJdb matching was skewed toward anti-spike CD8 responses, so virus-specific expansions were likely underestimated and private and CD4 specificities were missed.

The method behind the library was 5' RACE. Sequencing took place on a NextSeq 500. In the TCR library protocol, unique molecular identifiers were attached to individual cDNA molecules to correct for PCR bias and sequencing error. Sequencing covered both TCR alpha and beta chains, and within each sample the abundances of alpha and beta sequences were tightly co-correlated. The paper's processing steps were these. Decombinator V4 was used to perform V gene, J gene and CDR3 annotation of TCR sequences. Expanded TCRs were defined as changing significantly between any two time points under a Poisson model with p below 0.0001. TCR abundances were normalised to the total number of TCRs sequenced in each sample and reported as counts per million. MAIT TCRs were defined by TRAV1-2 paired with TRAJ12, TRAJ20 or TRAJ33, and iNKT TCRs by TRAV10 paired with TRAJ18. VDJdb, accessed 1 November 2021, was searched for CMV, EBV and SARS-CoV-2 annotated TCRs, excluding TCRs annotated for multiple antigens. TCRdb applied fastp at Q25 and MiXCR to the public reads, then kept only in-frame beta chains. For every CDR3 protein sequence, its rows merge into one entry that carries the most common genes and DNA. What appears here as the V and J calls and clone size reflects TCRdb's work, not the paper's. The table for this sample lists about 80,000 distinct CDR3 sequences; around 12% of them were counted only once. Together, the top ten hold about 14% of the sample.

V loses 5 bases, J loses 0 bases, and the germline ends lie 13 bases apart. The CDR3 has 14 amino acids, counting the end cysteine and phenylalanine. Just the 42-base CDR3 DNA is kept, in frame starting at base 1. The germline V gene (reference sequence) supplies CDR1 DFQATT and CDR2 SNEGSKA. This clonotype appeared a few times. Its target antigen remains unknown. Base qualities are missing; no much larger clone stands one base away. Set within a cohort of healthcare workers in London, UK, this nested case-control study involved weekly PCR testing of nasopharyngeal swabs along with blood sampling. Healthcare workers were recruited between 23 and 31 March 2020, during the week of the UK lockdown, and were followed weekly for up to about 15 weeks.

The rearrangement joined TRBV20-1 to TRBJ1-2; the D gene cannot be resolved reliably. This sample comprised whole blood, obtained at baseline. The TCR originated in an adult who was a healthcare worker with PCR-confirmed SARS-CoV-2 infection or an uninfected control (not recorded which). The donor label of this sample is uncertain. The DNA is TGCAGTGCTCCAAGTCACGAGGCTAACTATGGCTACACCTTC. Translated, this gives CSAPSHEANYGYTF.